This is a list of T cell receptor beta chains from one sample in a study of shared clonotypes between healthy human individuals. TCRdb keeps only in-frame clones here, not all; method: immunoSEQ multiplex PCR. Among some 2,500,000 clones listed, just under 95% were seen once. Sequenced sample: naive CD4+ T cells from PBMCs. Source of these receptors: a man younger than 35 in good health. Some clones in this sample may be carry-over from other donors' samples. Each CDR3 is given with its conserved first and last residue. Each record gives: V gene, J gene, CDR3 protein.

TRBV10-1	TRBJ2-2	CASSTRQGVEGELFF
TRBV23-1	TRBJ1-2	CASSQYVRGINGYTF
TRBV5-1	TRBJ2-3	CASSLGGLAGGHTDTQYF
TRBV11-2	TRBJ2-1	CASSLRRTQRSEQFF
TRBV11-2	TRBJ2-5	CASRGFKGWSQETQYF
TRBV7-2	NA	CASSRQGSISYEQYF
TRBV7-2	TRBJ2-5	CASSHRGIGETQYF
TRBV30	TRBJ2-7	CAWSVLGQIYEQYF
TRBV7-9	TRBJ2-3	CASSRIEGTDTQYF
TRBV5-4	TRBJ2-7	CASSAVDRGYYEQYF
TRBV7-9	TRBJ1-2	CASSSIRRPASYGYTF
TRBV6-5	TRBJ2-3	CASRQFGTDTQYF
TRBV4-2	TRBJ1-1	CASSQRVAVEGGSEAFF
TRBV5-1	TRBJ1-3	CASSGGTGTGNTIYF
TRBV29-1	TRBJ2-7	CSVQGAEQGASEQYF
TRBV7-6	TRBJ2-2	CASSLNRGKAGELFF
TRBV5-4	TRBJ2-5	CASSWLQGGKETQYF
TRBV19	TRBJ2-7	CASSISSGRVDEQYF
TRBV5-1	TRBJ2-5	CASSLGAGGETQYF
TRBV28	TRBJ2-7	CASSTTGSTYEQYF
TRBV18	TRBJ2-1	CASSPRRERGPRNEQFF
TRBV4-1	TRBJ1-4	CASSLSGQGARKLFF
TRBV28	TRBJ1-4	CASSSQGKLFF
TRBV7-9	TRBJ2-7	CASRSMGDYEQYF
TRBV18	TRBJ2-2	CASSPLDGELFF
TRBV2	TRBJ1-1	CASRLTGTGTEAFF
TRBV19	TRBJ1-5	CASRYPGGSNQPQHF
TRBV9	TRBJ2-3	CASSPRDLVNTQYF
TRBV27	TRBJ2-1	CASSLYGGSDEQFF
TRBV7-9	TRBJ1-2	CASSLGLRGYGYTF
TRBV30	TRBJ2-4	CAWSVQSGSGNIQYF
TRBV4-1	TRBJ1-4	CASSHFGPNEKLFF
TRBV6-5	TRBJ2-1	CASSYGLASNEQFF
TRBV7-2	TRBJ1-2	CASSPHPGQGYLRGYTF
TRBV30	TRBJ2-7	CAGSGGRSYEQYF
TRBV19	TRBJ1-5	CASNRQILNQPQHF
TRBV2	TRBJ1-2	CAGVGTVGYTF
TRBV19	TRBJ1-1	CASSMLGLVGEAFF
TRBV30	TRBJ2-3	CAWSEGLAGGDTQYF
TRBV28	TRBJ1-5	CASSPADGGNQPQHF
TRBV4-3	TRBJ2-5	CASSQVLVQGARATQYF
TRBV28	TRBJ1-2	CASSLTGNYGYTF
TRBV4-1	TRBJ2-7	CASSQPLRGQPYEQYF
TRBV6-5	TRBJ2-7	CASSYWASGSSYEQYF
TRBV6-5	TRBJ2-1	CASSYSGENEQFF
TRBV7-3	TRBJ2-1	CASSLTLAGAGEQFF
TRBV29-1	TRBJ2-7	CSVARDHYEQYF
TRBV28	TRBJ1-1	CASSFSGEANTEAFF